The 31 T cell receptor beta chains in this list originate from one sample, sequenced in a study of blood T cell repertoires in COVID-19. Produced via immunoSEQ multiplex PCR; TCRdb's table is partial and in-frame only. The sample gives 300,000 or so clones, 70% to 90% of which show up once; about 4% is in the top ten. Sequenced sample: peripheral blood. These receptors all come from a woman between 40 and 55 years old with acute or convalescent COVID-19.

The rearrangement links TRBV2 to TRBJ1-2, with a tentative D call TRBD1 (6 bases). Trimming removed 9 bases from V and 8 bases from J, with 16 bases in between. The CDR3 contains 12 residues. The germline gives CDR1 SNHLY, CDR2 FYNNEI. The chain's CDR3 is CASFTGPGGYTF. In DNA form, the CDR3 reads TGTGCCAGTTTTACAGGGCCTGGGGGCTACACCTTC.

The chain has TRBV10-3 and TRBJ1-1; TRBD1 might be the D (5 bases). V was shortened by 4 bases and J by 1 base, with 10 bases between the two germline ends. Looked up from germline, CDR1 is ENHRY and CDR2 is SYGVKD. The CDR3 spans 14 residues. The CDR3, as DNA: TGTGCCATCAGTGTTGGGGGGGGGAACACTGAAGCTTTCTTT. It translates to CAISVGGGNTEAFF.

This chain links TRBV7-6 with TRBJ1-1; D not certain. This CDR3 has 17 amino acids. Deletions cut 4 bases from V and 0 bases from J, with 18 bases between. Per the germline V gene, CDR1 is SGHVS and CDR2 is FNYEAQ. The CDR3 DNA is TGTGCCAGCAGCTCATCGATTAAAGCGGTGATGAACACTGAAGCTTTCTTT. Translation: CASSSSIKAVMNTEAFF.

The chain links TRBV19 to TRBJ1-1; TRBD1 aligns across 7 bases. In germline, CDR1 is LNHDA, CDR2 SQIVND (reference sequence). Trimming removed 8 bases from V and 0 bases from J; junction bases left unmatched: 9. There are 15 residues in the CDR3. As DNA, the CDR3 is TGTGCCAGTTCATACAGGGGCCCTATGAACACTGAAGCTTTCTTT. The encoded protein is CASSYRGPMNTEAFF. The whole variable domain, filled in from reference TRBV19 and TRBJ1-1, reads DGGITQSPKYLFRKEGQNVTLSCEQNLNHDAMYWYRQDPGQGLRLIYYSQIVNDFQKGDIAEGYSVSREKKESFPLTVTSAQKNPTAFYLCASSYRGPMNTEAFFGQGTRLTVV.

The chain recombines TRBV7-3 with TRBJ2-2, with a tentative D call TRBD2 (6 bases). The CDR3 is 15 residues long. Germline V gene lookup returns CDR1 SGHTA and CDR2 FQGTGA. The V and J ends lost 2 bases and 4 bases respectively, with 11 bases between them. Here the CDR3 DNA reads TGTGCCAGCAGCTTAGGGCAGGGAGGCACCGGGGAGCTGTTTTTT. Translating gives CASSLGQGGTGELFF.

The chain has TRBV27 and TRBJ1-1, with D unclear. The CDR3 runs 14 residues. The germline gives CDR1 MNHEY, CDR2 SMNVEV (reference sequence). Trimming shortened V by 8 bases and J by 4 bases, and 17 bases separated the two germline ends. The CDR3 loop is CASAPGGWLTEAFF. The CDR3 nucleotides read TGTGCCAGCGCCCCGGGAGGGTGGCTCACTGAAGCTTTCTTT.

The CDR3 DNA sequence: TGTGCCAGCAGCGTAGGTGGCGGGCCGAACACTGAAGCTTTCTTT. Translating gives CASSVGGGPNTEAFF. The rearrangement links TRBV9 to TRBJ1-1; the D is unclear. The CDR3 extends over 15 amino acids. Germline values: CDR1 SGDLS, CDR2 YYNGEE. V lost 0 bases and J 1 base, leaving 10 bases between the germline ends.

The chain carries TRBV18 and TRBJ1-2; 10 bases match TRBD1. Unmatched junction bases numbered 10, after V lost 5 bases and J lost 4 bases. This CDR3 is built from 16 residues. Looked up from germline, CDR1 is KGHSH and CDR2 is LQKENI. The CDR3 DNA sequence: TGTGCCAGCTCAACCGGACAGGGGGTCTCTAGCTATGGCTACACCTTC. Translation gives CASSTGQGVSSYGYTF.

The V gene is TRBV7-2, the J gene TRBJ2-5; 8 bases match TRBD2. With 5 bases clipped from V and 4 bases from J, the junction kept 9 bases outside the gene matches. CDR3 length: 15 amino acids. Per the germline V gene, CDR1 is SGHTA and CDR2 is FQGNSA. This chain's CDR3 is CASSLPGSGGETQYF. In nucleotides, the CDR3 is TGTGCCAGCAGCCTGCCCGGGAGCGGGGGAGAGACCCAGTACTTC.

This clone was observed a single time. The chain's CDR3 is CASSPGTGRSYEQYV. DNA for the CDR3: TGTGCCAGCTCACCCGGGACAGGGAGATCCTACGAGCAGTACGTC. The rearrangement uses TRBV18 and TRBJ2-7; 9 bases are a match to TRBD1. V lost 3 bases, J lost 1 base, and 4 bases stayed unmatched. CDR3 length equals 15 residues. CDR1 is KGHSH and CDR2 is LQKENI in the germline V gene.

This clone was found once. The chain recombines TRBV2 with TRBJ1-2; no definite D call. Trimming took 7 bases from V and 1 from J, leaving 16 bases between them. This CDR3 contains 15 residues. Germline assignment: CDR1 SNHLY and CDR2 FYNNEI. This CDR3 is CASTLRTILNYGYTF. CDR3 bases: TGTGCCAGCACCCTACGAACTATACTTAACTATGGCTACACCTTC.

The genes are TRBV7-6 and TRBJ2-2, with TRBD1 matching over 10 bases. This CDR3 region has 17 residues. J lost 3 bases, V lost 2 bases, and 6 bases had no gene match. Germline assignment: CDR1 SGHVS and CDR2 FNYEAQ. DNA for the CDR3: TGTGCCAGCAGCTTATGGGACAGGGGACACGACACCGGGGAGCTGTTTTTT. Residues: CASSLWDRGHDTGELFF.

CDR3: CATSRAVQGAYGYTF. For the CDR3, the DNA is TGTGCCACCAGCAGAGCAGTTCAGGGGGCCTATGGCTACACCTTC. This sequence joins TRBV15 and TRBJ1-2; 8 nucleotides align to TRBD1. The CDR3 covers 15 residues. Germline assignment: CDR1 LNHNV and CDR2 YYDKDF (reference sequence). Germline trimming cut 1 base from V and 4 bases from J; bases unmatched to any gene: 5.

As regards this clone: The same CDR3 is also encoded by other DNA sequences in this sample. V and J are TRBV5-1 and TRBJ1-2; 7 nucleotides match TRBD1. After removal of 0 bases from V and 2 bases from J, the junction contained 1 base not matched to a gene. The length of the CDR3 is 14 residues. Germline values: CDR1 SGHRS, CDR2 YFSETQ. CDR3 bases: TGCGCCAGCAGCTTGGGACAGGGAAACTATGGCTACACCTTC. Its protein is CASSLGQGNYGYTF.

The chain is built from TRBV14 and TRBJ2-5; the match to TRBD2 covers 8 bases. Per germline, CDR1 SGHDN and CDR2 FVKESK. This CDR3 comprises 15 residues. Trimming removed 4 bases from V and 5 bases from J; junction bases left unmatched: 9. The CDR3 sequence is CASSLRGGPRETQYF. The CDR3 coding sequence is TGTGCCAGCAGCCTCCGGGGGGGACCGAGGGAGACCCAGTACTTC.

The chain has TRBV4-2 and TRBJ2-6, with 7 bases aligning to TRBD1. Germline lookup yields CDR1 LGHNA and CDR2 YNFKEQ. The V gene end was trimmed by 0 bases and the J gene end by 0 bases; junction bases not matched to a gene: 8. This CDR3 is 19 amino acids long. The CDR3 loop reads CASSQDLYRGTSGANVLTF. DNA for the CDR3: TGTGCCAGCAGCCAAGATCTTTACAGGGGTACCTCTGGGGCCAACGTCCTGACTTTC.

The CDR3 reads CASSFGGGTDTQYF. CDR3 bases: TGTGCCAGCAGCTTCGGCGGGGGCACAGATACGCAGTATTTT. This sequence joins TRBV7-2 and TRBJ2-3; D is possibly TRBD2 (6 bases). Deletions cut 3 bases from V and 1 base from J, with 8 bases between. The germline gives CDR1 SGHTA, CDR2 FQGNSA. CDR3 size: 14 residues. The whole variable domain, filled in from reference TRBV7-2 and TRBJ2-3, reads GAGVSQSPSNKVTEKGKDVELRCDPISGHTALYWYRQSLGQGLEFLIYFQGNSAPDKSGLPSDRFSAERTGGSVSTLTIQRTQQEDSAVYLCASSFGGGTDTQYFGPGTRLTVL.

The chain recombines TRBV6-6 with TRBJ1-1; no firm D call. Germline CDR1 reads MNHNY; CDR2 reads SVGAGI (reference sequence). Trimming left V 0 bases short and J 1 base short, with 9 bases between. The CDR3 has 15 amino acids. The CDR3 DNA is TGTGCCAGCAGTTACTCGATTGGCAAGAACACTGAAGCTTTCTTT. It specifies CASSYSIGKNTEAFF.

The V gene is TRBV24-1, the J gene TRBJ2-3; 9 bases fit TRBD1. The CDR3 spans 16 residues. V trimming: 4 bases; J trimming: 3 bases; junction bases outside the gene matches: 7. Looked up from germline, CDR1 is KGHDR and CDR2 is SFDVKD. For the CDR3, the DNA is TGTGCCACCAGTGACCCAACAGGGGGCGTAACAGATACGCAGTATTTT. It yields the protein CATSDPTGGVTDTQYF.

The V call is TRBV6-5, the J call TRBJ1-2, with D possibly being TRBD1 (5 bases). Trimming removed 6 bases at V and 4 bases at J, with 18 bases between. Germline V lookup: CDR1 MNHEY, CDR2 SVGAGI. The CDR3 loop spans 15 amino acids. The CDR3 bases are TGTGCCAGCAGCCAGGTGGGGGACTCCCTCTATGGCTACACCTTC. This encodes CASSQVGDSLYGYTF.

The chain carries TRBV5-1 and TRBJ1-1; 7 bases line up with TRBD1. This CDR3 spans 17 amino acids. J was trimmed by 0 bases and V by 2 bases; bases with no gene match: 10. Per the germline V gene, CDR1 is SGHRS and CDR2 is YFSETQ. The CDR3 DNA follows: TGCGCCAGCAGCTTTGCCCAGGGGGGTCCCCTGAACACTGAAGCTTTCTTT. Its protein product is CASSFAQGGPLNTEAFF.

The chain recombines TRBV9 with TRBJ1-5, with D possibly TRBD1 on 6 matching bases. In germline, CDR1 is SGDLS, CDR2 YYNGEE. The ends were cut back, 1 base at V and 4 bases at J, with 9 bases in the middle. The CDR3 has 14 amino acids. This chain's CDR3 is CASSVSGDNQPQHF. The CDR3 bases are TGTGCCAGCAGCGTATCAGGGGATAATCAGCCCCAGCATTTT.

The CDR3 DNA is TGTGCCAGCAGCTTAGCAGGACAGGTCAATCAGCCCCAGCATTTT. Protein sequence: CASSLAGQVNQPQHF. V and J are TRBV7-8 and TRBJ1-5; 7 positions agree with TRBD1. CDR3 length equals 15 residues. Trimming at V came to 0 bases and at J to 3 bases, leaving 2 bases not matched to a gene. Germline V CDR1 and CDR2: SGHVS, FQNEAQ.

The V gene is TRBV19, the J gene TRBJ1-4; TRBD1 aligns across 8 bases. The CDR3 has 16 residues. Trimming cost V 6 bases and J 0 bases; bases outside gene matches: 6. The V gene's germline CDR1 is LNHDA and CDR2 SQIVND (reference sequence). CDR3 in amino acids: CASRVRQGPTNEKLFF. The CDR3 coding sequence is TGTGCCAGTAGGGTACGACAGGGGCCAACTAATGAAAAACTGTTTTTT. Full variable domain (remainder filled in from reference TRBV19 and TRBJ1-4): DGGITQSPKYLFRKEGQNVTLSCEQNLNHDAMYWYRQDPGQGLRLIYYSQIVNDFQKGDIAEGYSVSREKKESFPLTVTSAQKNPTAFYLCASRVRQGPTNEKLFFGSGTQLSVL.

The CDR3 DNA follows: TGTGCCAGCAGTTCCGGGACAGAAGCTTTCTTT. Encoded protein: CASSSGTEAFF. The chain is built from TRBV27 and TRBJ1-1, with a weak D call TRBD1 (6 bases). Per the germline V gene, CDR1 is MNHEY and CDR2 is SMNVEV (reference sequence). CDR3 length: 11 residues. V lost 4 bases and J lost 8, with 8 bases in between.

The V and J genes are TRBV18 and TRBJ1-2; 11 positions agree with TRBD1. The CDR3 length is 15 residues. In germline, CDR1 is KGHSH, CDR2 LQKENI. V trimming: 4 bases; J trimming: 3 bases; junction bases outside the gene matches: 4. Here the CDR3 DNA reads TGTGCCAGCTCACTCGGGACAGGGGGTGACTATGGCTACACCTTC. Translation gives CASSLGTGGDYGYTF.

The chain joins TRBV21-1 to TRBJ2-1; whether TRBD2, the table's D call, matches the DNA was not checked. TRBV21-1 is recorded as a pseudogene. CDR3 length: 19 residues. CDR3 amino acids: CASIPLILKQGGGHNEQFF. The CDR3 DNA sequence: TGTGCCAGCATCCCCCTAATTCTAAAACAGGGCGGGGGCCACAATGAGCAGTTCTTC.

This chain links TRBV2 with TRBJ2-2, with 12 bases fitting TRBD2. This CDR3 region has 18 residues. Germline V gene sequence: CDR1 SNHLY, CDR2 FYNNEI. Trimming at V came to 5 bases and at J to 3 bases, leaving 10 bases not matched to a gene. In DNA, the CDR3 is TGTGCCAGCAGTACTAGCGGGGGGAGATCCGCAGACACCGGGGAGCTGTTTTTT. Translation: CASSTSGGRSADTGELFF.

This sequence joins TRBV11-1 and TRBJ2-1; D possibly corresponds to TRBD1 (5 bases). This CDR3 is 12 amino acids long. Trimming removed 5 bases from V and 5 bases from J, with 7 bases in between. Germline V gene sequence: CDR1 SGHAT, CDR2 FQDESV (reference sequence). The CDR3 region is CASSPQDNEQFF. DNA for the CDR3: TGTGCCAGCAGCCCACAGGACAATGAGCAGTTCTTC.

This chain joins TRBV29-1 and TRBJ2-2; 8 nucleotides match TRBD1. The CDR3 has 13 amino acids. The V and J ends lost 6 bases and 3 bases, in that order; junction bases with no gene match: 3. Germline V gene sequence: CDR1 SQVTM, CDR2 ANQGSEA. The CDR3 region is CSVTDRDTGELFF. The CDR3 bases are TGCAGCGTCACGGACAGGGACACCGGGGAGCTGTTTTTT.

V gene TRBV7-3 combines with J gene TRBJ1-2; 9 nucleotides agree with TRBD1. This CDR3 is built from 14 residues. CDR1 is SGHTA, CDR2 FQGTGA, per germline. The V and J ends lost 5 bases and 6 bases, in that order; junction bases with no gene match: 7. This chain's CDR3 is CASSPRTGADGYTF. The CDR3 bases are TGTGCCAGCAGCCCTCGGACAGGGGCGGATGGCTACACCTTC.